The rows below give T cell receptor beta chains drawn from one sample of a study of regulatory T cells in long-lasting Graves disease. MiXCR was run by TCRdb on the multiplex PCR reads, yielding one entry per CDR3 protein. The sample lists about 320,000 distinct CDR3 sequences, approximately 20% occurring once. Material: peripheral blood mononuclear cells (PBMCs), obtained at new diagnosis, from a patient treated with antithyroid drugs. The receptors originated from a female donor with Graves disease. CDR3s include the opening cysteine and the closing phenylalanine or tryptophan. The D gene is left open where the match is weak. Clone size is shown for a subset of rows, as once, few, many or a class of expanded clone.

V gene	J gene	D gene	clone size	CDR3 DNA	CDR3 protein
TRBV2	TRBJ2-5	TRBD2	many	TGTGCCAGCAGTTCCTCCCCGGGACTAGCCGTACAAGAGACCCAGTACTTC	CASSSSPGLAVQETQYF
TRBV6-1	TRBJ2-1	NA	NA	TGTGCCAGCAGAGATACTGGGTCCTACAATGAGCAGTTCTTC	CASRDTGSYNEQFF
TRBV24-1	TRBJ2-1	TRBD1	many	TGTGCCACCAGTCCTCCGGGACAGGGAGGCAATGAGCAGTTCTTC	CATSPPGQGGNEQFF
TRBV2	TRBJ1-5	TRBD1	many	TGTGCCAGCAGCCGGGACAGAACATATAGCAATCAGCCCCAGCATTTT	CASSRDRTYSNQPQHF
TRBV11-2	TRBJ2-3	NA	NA	TGTGCCAGCAGCGTTTGGGGTTGGGAGATCACAGATACGCAGTATTTT	CASSVWGWEITDTQYF
TRBV14	TRBJ2-1	NA	NA	TGTGCCAGCAGCGAAGAACTAGGCGGTGAGCAGTTCTTC	CASSEELGGEQFF
TRBV6-5	TRBJ1-5	NA	many	TGTGCCAGCAGTTACTTTAGTTGGCAGAATCAGCCCCAGCATTTT	CASSYFSWQNQPQHF
TRBV12-5	TRBJ2-1	NA	NA	TGTGCTAGTGGTTTGGTACCGCCAGGTCCGAGGAGAGAGCAGTTCTTC	CASGLVPPGPRREQFF
TRBV27	TRBJ2-1	NA	many	TGTGCCAGCAGGGGGGGGGGGTACAGGGAGGAGTACAATGAGCAGTTCTTC	CASRGGGYREEYNEQFF
TRBV7-2	TRBJ2-3	NA	many	TGTGCCAGCAGCACTAGGGGTTGGTCGCCGAGCACAGATACGCAGTATTTT	CASSTRGWSPSTDTQYF
TRBV6-2/TRBV6-3	TRBJ2-1	NA	NA	TGTGCCAGCAGTTCAGGTCCTAGCCTATTCTCCTACAATGAGCAGTTCTTC	CASSSGPSLFSYNEQFF
TRBV2	TRBJ2-5	TRBD1	many	TGTGCCAGCAGTTTGGGACAGGGGGGAGAGACCCAGTACTTC	CASSLGQGGETQYF
TRBV18	TRBJ1-1	TRBD1	NA	TGTGCCAGCTCACCAATTTTAGGACAGGGGGCTTTCACTGAAGCTTTCTTT	CASSPILGQGAFTEAFF
TRBV30	TRBJ2-1	NA	many	TGTGCCTGGAGTAAACTCCTGGGGACTGTCGGCTACAATGAGCAGTTCTTC	CAWSKLLGTVGYNEQFF
TRBV27	TRBJ2-5	NA	many	TGTGCCAGCAGTTTATCGATTATGACAGGTCGTGAAGAGACCCAGTACTTC	CASSLSIMTGREETQYF
TRBV11-1	TRBJ2-3	TRBD2	NA	TGTGCCAGCAGCTTTGGGTCTAGCGGGAGGCGACTCACAGATACGCAGTATTTT	CASSFGSSGRRLTDTQYF
TRBV5-1	TRBJ2-7	NA	many	TGCGCCAGCAGCTTGGTTTTGTTTACGGGTGAGCAGTACTTC	CASSLVLFTGEQYF
TRBV28	TRBJ1-2	NA	many	TGTGCCAGCAGCCCGGGACGGATCTATGGCTACACCTTC	CASSPGRIYGYTF
TRBV12-3/TRBV12-4	TRBJ2-3	NA	few	TGTGCCAGCAACCTGGGGTGGGTGCAGTATTTT	CASNLGWVQYF
TRBV2	TRBJ1-1	NA	many	TGTGCCAGCAGTGTCGGGTACACTGAAGCTTTCTTT	CASSVGYTEAFF
TRBV30	TRBJ1-5	NA	many	TGTGCCTGGAGTCTTGGCGCGGCCCCGGGTCAGCCCCAGCATTTT	CAWSLGAAPGQPQHF
TRBV6-1	TRBJ2-1	NA	NA	TGTGCCAGTACCGGGCCCCCAAATGAGCAGTTCTTC	CASTGPPNEQFF
TRBV4-1	TRBJ2-1	TRBD1	few	TGCGCCAGCAGCCAAGATTCGGGACAGGGGAATGAGCAGTTCTTC	CASSQDSGQGNEQFF
TRBV24-1	TRBJ2-7	NA	NA	TGTGCCACCAGTGACCCCGTTCGAGGCGGGGACGAGCAGTACTTC	CATSDPVRGGDEQYF
TRBV28	TRBJ2-7	TRBD2	NA	TGTGCCAGCAACGGGGAGGGAGCCTACGAGCAGTACTTC	CASNGEGAYEQYF
TRBV29-1	TRBJ1-1	TRBD1	NA	TGCAGCGTTCTCCCTCGGGACAGCGCTTTCTTT	CSVLPRDSAFF
TRBV6-1	TRBJ1-2	TRBD1	NA	TGTGCCAGCACGAGACAGGGGAACTATGGCTACACCTTC	CASTRQGNYGYTF
TRBV12-3/TRBV12-4	TRBJ2-5	NA	NA	TGTGCCAGCAGTCCCCCTCGGCGGCAAAAAGAGACCCAGTACTTC	CASSPPRRQKETQYF
TRBV29-1	TRBJ2-7	TRBD2	few	TGCAGCGTGGAACGGGGGGGGGGGAGCGAGCAGTACTTC	CSVERGGGSEQYF
TRBV27	TRBJ2-7	NA	many	TGTGCCAGCAGTTTTCAAGCGGCCCCCCCCTACGAGCAGTACTTC	CASSFQAAPPYEQYF
TRBV2	TRBJ2-5	NA	many	TGTGCCAGCAGGAGGGAAGAGACCCAGTACTTC	CASRREETQYF